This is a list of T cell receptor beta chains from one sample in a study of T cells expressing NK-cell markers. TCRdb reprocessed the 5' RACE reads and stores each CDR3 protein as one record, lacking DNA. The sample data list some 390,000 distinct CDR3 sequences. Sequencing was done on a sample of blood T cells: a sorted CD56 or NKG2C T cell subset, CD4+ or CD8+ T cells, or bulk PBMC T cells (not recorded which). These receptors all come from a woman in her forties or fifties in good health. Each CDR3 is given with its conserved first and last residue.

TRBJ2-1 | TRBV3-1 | CASSVGRTSVGNEQFF
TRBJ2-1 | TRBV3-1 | CASSQGLVGEQFF
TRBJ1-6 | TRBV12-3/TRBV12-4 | CASRGELGSPLHF
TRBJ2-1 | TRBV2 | CASSEALQTSDQFF
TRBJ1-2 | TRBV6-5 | CASSRDGGYTF
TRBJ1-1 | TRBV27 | CASSFTELNTEAFF
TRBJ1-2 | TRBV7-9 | CASVKTRSLGYTF
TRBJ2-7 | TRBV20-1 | CSAIGTSGTYEQYF
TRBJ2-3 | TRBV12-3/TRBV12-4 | CASSGGLAGLEDTQYF
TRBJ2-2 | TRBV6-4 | CASSTTPEGELFF
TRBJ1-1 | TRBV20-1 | CSARAPDLNTEAFF
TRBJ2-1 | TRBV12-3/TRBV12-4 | CASSFLTGEQFF
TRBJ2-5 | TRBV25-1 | CATRSSGQETQYF
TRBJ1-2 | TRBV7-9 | CASSLRGGQSSTSNYGYTF